Listed below are T cell receptor beta chains from one sample, sequenced in a study of blood T cell repertoires in COVID-19. Clones were read by immunoSEQ multiplex PCR, and TCRdb kept only the in-frame ones, dropping some. The sample records 150,000 to 200,000 clones, more than 65% being singletons. Sequenced input: PBMCs or T cells enriched from blood (not recorded which). These receptor sequences come from a woman between 50 and 59 years old with acute COVID-19. Both conserved end residues are part of each CDR3. D genes are given only for firm matches. Clone size, where shown, is once, few, many, or a class for clones that have expanded.

V gene	clone size	D gene	J gene	CDR3 DNA	CDR3 protein
TRBV12-5	NA	TRBD1	TRBJ2-4	TGTGCTAGTGGTTTGGCACAGGGGGCCGCCAAAAACATTCAGTACTTC	CASGLAQGAAKNIQYF
TRBV2	once	TRBD1	TRBJ1-5	TGTGCCAGCAGTCCACGGGACAGCCACAATCAGCCCCAGCATTTT	CASSPRDSHNQPQHF
TRBV5-1	once	TRBD1	TRBJ1-2	TGCGCCAGCAGCTTGGGGGACAGGCCCAACTATGGCTACACCTTC	CASSLGDRPNYGYTF
TRBV1	NA	NA	TRBJ1-5	TGCACCAGCAGCCAAGGGCATCAGCCCCAGCATTTT	CTSSQGHQPQHF
TRBV28	NA	TRBD1	TRBJ2-3	TGTGCCAGCAGTCGACAGGGGGGCACAGATACGCAGTATTTT	CASSRQGGTDTQYF
TRBV7-7	NA	NA	TRBJ1-3	TGTGCCAGCAGTCCAGATGGGGGAGGTTCGGGAAACACCATATATTTT	CASSPDGGGSGNTIYF
TRBV30	NA	NA	TRBJ2-3	TGTGCCTGGAGCTTCACAGATACGCAGTATTTT	CAWSFTDTQYF
TRBV3-1/TRBV3-2	NA	NA	TRBJ1-2	TGTGCCAGCAGCCAAGGAGGGCCGCTTAACTATGGCTACACCTTC	CASSQGGPLNYGYTF
TRBV4-2	NA	NA	TRBJ1-2	TGTGCCAGCAGCCCTACCCCCGGCGGGCCGAGAAATTATGGCTACACCTTC	CASSPTPGGPRNYGYTF
TRBV7-2	NA	NA	TRBJ1-1	TGTGCCAGCAGCTTAGTTGTTTCGGGGAGGAACACTGAAGCTTTCTTT	CASSLVVSGRNTEAFF
TRBV7-6	NA	NA	TRBJ1-1	TGTGCCAGCAGCGGGCAGAACACTGAAGCTTTCTTT	CASSGQNTEAFF
TRBV5-4	NA	TRBD1	TRBJ1-2	TGTGCCAGCAGCTTGGAGACAGGGGTTGGCTACACCTTC	CASSLETGVGYTF
TRBV29-1	few	NA	TRBJ1-1	TGCAGCGTCGGTGGTAGGCGGGTGACCACTGAAGCTTTCTTT	CSVGGRRVTTEAFF
TRBV19	few	NA	TRBJ1-1	TGTGCCAGTAGTATTCAGCAGGGCTCTGAAGCTTTCTTT	CASSIQQGSEAFF
TRBV29-1	once	NA	TRBJ2-3	TGCAGCGTTCTTCTTGGCGGGAGCACAGATACGCAGTATTTT	CSVLLGGSTDTQYF